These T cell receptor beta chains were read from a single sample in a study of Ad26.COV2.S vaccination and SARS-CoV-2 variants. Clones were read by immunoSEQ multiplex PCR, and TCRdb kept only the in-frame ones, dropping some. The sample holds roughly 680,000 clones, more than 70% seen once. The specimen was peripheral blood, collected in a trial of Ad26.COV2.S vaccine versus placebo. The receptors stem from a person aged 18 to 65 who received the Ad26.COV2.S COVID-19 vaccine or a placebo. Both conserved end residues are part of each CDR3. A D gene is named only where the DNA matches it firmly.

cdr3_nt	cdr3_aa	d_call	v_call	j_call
TGTGCCAGTAGTACGACAGGGGGAAGGGACGAGCAGTACTTC	CASSTTGGRDEQYF	TRBD1	TRBV19	TRBJ2-7
TGCGCCAGCAGCCAAGAGAATCGGGGATCTGTCTACGAGCAGTACTTC	CASSQENRGSVYEQYF	NA	TRBV4-3	TRBJ2-7
TGTGCCAGCAGTTTAGGGGGTCTTTCTGAAGCTTTCTTT	CASSLGGLSEAFF	NA	TRBV28	TRBJ1-1
TGTGCCAGCCGACGGGAGACAGGGTCGAATTCACCCCTCCACTTT	CASRRETGSNSPLHF	TRBD1	TRBV2	TRBJ1-6
TGTGCCAGCAGCCAAGGATACAGGACCTGGCCTATCGGAACAGATACGCAGTATTTT	CASSQGYRTWPIGTDTQYF	NA	TRBV14	TRBJ2-3
TGTGCCAGCAGTGAAGCGCCCCCTTATGGCTACACCTTC	CASSEAPPYGYTF	NA	TRBV2	TRBJ1-2
TGTGCCAGCTCAGATCAGGAACAAGAGACCCAGTACTTC	CASSDQEQETQYF	NA	TRBV18	TRBJ2-5
TGTGCCAGCAGTCTTTTAGCGGGAGACTACGAGCAGTACTTC	CASSLLAGDYEQYF	TRBD2	TRBV6-6	TRBJ2-7
TGCGCCAGCAGCCAAAGCCGGGACAGCTCCTACGAGCAGTACTTC	CASSQSRDSSYEQYF	TRBD1	TRBV4-3	TRBJ2-7
TGTGCCAGCAGTGCCCCAAGCGGGGGCACAGATACGCAGTATTTT	CASSAPSGGTDTQYF	TRBD2	TRBV27	TRBJ2-3
TGCAGCGTTGAAGAACGCGGGGGCCCTACCCAAAATGAGCAGTTCTTC	CSVEERGGPTQNEQFF	NA	TRBV29-1	TRBJ2-1
TGTGCCAGCAGCCCGGTGGACAGGATACAAAACATTCAGTACTTC	CASSPVDRIQNIQYF	TRBD1	TRBV5-5	TRBJ2-4
TGCGCCAGCAGTTTACAGGGGAACACCGGGGAGCTGTTTTTT	CASSLQGNTGELFF	NA	TRBV10-1	TRBJ2-2
TGTGCCAGCAGCCTGGGGAACGGCTTGACGGGCTACACCTTC	CASSLGNGLTGYTF	NA	TRBV5-4	TRBJ1-2